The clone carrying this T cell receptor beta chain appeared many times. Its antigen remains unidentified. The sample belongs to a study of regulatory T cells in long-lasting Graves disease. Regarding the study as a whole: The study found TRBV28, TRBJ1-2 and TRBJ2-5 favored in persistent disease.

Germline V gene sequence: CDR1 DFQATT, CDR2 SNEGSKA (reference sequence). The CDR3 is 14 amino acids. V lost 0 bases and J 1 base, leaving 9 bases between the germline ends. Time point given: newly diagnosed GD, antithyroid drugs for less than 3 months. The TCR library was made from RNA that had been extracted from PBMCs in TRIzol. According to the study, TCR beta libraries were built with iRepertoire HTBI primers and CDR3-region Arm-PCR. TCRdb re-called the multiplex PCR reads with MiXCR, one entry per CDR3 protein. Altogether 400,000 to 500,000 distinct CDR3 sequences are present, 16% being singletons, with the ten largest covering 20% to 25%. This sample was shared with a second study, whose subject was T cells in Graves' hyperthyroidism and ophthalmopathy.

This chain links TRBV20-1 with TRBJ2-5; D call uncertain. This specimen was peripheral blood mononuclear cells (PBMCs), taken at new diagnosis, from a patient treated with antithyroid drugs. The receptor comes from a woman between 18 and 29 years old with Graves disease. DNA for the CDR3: TGCAGTGCTAGAGATCTGGGCCCCCAAGAGACCCAGTACTTC. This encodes CSARDLGPQETQYF.